A selection of T cell receptor beta chains follows, all from one sample in a study of blood T cell repertoires in COVID-19. Libraries were prepared by immunoSEQ multiplex PCR; TCRdb keeps only in-frame clonotypes and omits some of them. The repertoire holds about 320,000 clones, with 89% as singletons. Sequencing was performed on PBMCs or T cells enriched from blood (not recorded which). These receptors were taken from a man aged 55-75 years who had recovered from COVID-19. Both conserved end residues are part of each CDR3. D genes are given only for firm matches. Clone size is not always given. Where it is, it says once, few, many or a class for expanded clones.

TRBJ2-1 TRBD2 once TRBV28 CASTVQRGHNEQFF TGTGCCAGCACCGTTCAGCGGGGACACAATGAGCAGTTCTTC
TRBJ2-1 TRBD2 . TRBV7-3 CASSELAGPYNEQFF TGTGCCAGCAGCGAGCTAGCGGGGCCTTACAATGAGCAGTTCTTC
TRBJ2-3 TRBD2 . TRBV9 CASSGRAGNTDTQYF TGTGCCAGCAGCGGTCGAGCGGGAAACACAGATACGCAGTATTTT
TRBJ2-7 . . TRBV5-1 CASSLLNEQYF TGCGCCAGCAGCTTGTTAAACGAGCAGTACTTC
TRBJ2-3 . . TRBV14 CASSRWGADTQYF TGTGCCAGCAGCCGATGGGGGGCAGATACGCAGTATTTT
TRBJ2-1 TRBD2 . TRBV7-3 CASSLPSGVNNEQFF TGTGCCAGCAGCTTACCTAGCGGGGTAAACAATGAGCAGTTCTTC
TRBJ2-5 TRBD1 . TRBV5-1 CASSFDWTGEGNF TGCGCCAGCAGCTTTGACTGGACAGGGGAGGGCAACTTC
TRBJ1-3 . . TRBV19 CATRGLGSGNTIYF TGTGCCACCAGGGGACTAGGGTCTGGAAACACCATATATTTT
TRBJ1-6 . . TRBV25-1 CASSFGTYNSPLHF TGTGCCAGCAGTTTCGGGACCTATAATTCACCCCTCCACTTT
TRBJ1-1 . . TRBV29-1 CSVGGAGQAFF TGCAGCGTTGGTGGGGCCGGTCAAGCTTTCTTT
TRBJ1-5 . . TRBV6-5 CASRVSPLGNQPQHF TGTGCCAGCAGAGTCTCCCCATTAGGCAATCAGCCCCAGCATTTT
TRBJ1-6 . . TRBV5-1 CASSMTTDLNSPLHF TGCGCCAGCAGCATGACGACAGACCTAAATTCACCCCTCCACTTT
TRBJ2-7 . . TRBV13 CASSLGRVGEQYF TGTGCCAGCAGCTTAGGTAGAGTCGGCGAGCAGTACTTC
TRBJ1-1 TRBD1 . TRBV19 CASSGQTGSSNAFF TGTGCCAGTAGTGGCCAGACAGGGAGTAGCAATGCTTTCTTT
TRBJ2-1 . . TRBV5-1 CASSLGGDSTYNEQFF TGCGCCAGCAGCTTGGGCGGGGACAGTACTTACAATGAGCAGTTCTTC
TRBJ2-5 TRBD1 . TRBV4-3 CASSRGQGPLFQETQYF TGCGCCAGCAGCCGGGGACAGGGTCCCCTCTTCCAAGAGACCCAGTACTTC
TRBJ1-1 . . TRBV5-6 CASSLVGVIGTEAFF TGTGCCAGCAGCTTGGTCGGGGTCATAGGGACTGAAGCTTTCTTT
TRBJ1-1 . . TRBV4-1 CASSQDLGGLVTEAFF TGCGCCAGCAGCCAAGATTTGGGGGGGCTAGTCACTGAAGCTTTCTTT
TRBJ1-4 TRBD1 . TRBV19 CASSNQRGQGEKLFF TGTGCCAGTAGTAACCAGAGGGGACAGGGTGAAAAACTGTTTTTT
TRBJ1-1 TRBD1 once TRBV6-2/TRBV6-3 CASSYSLRGHAFF TGTGCCAGCAGTTACTCCCTCAGGGGGCACGCTTTCTTT
TRBJ2-1 . . TRBV3-1/TRBV3-2 CASSQDPLFDNEQFF TGTGCCAGCAGCCAAGATCCCCTTTTTGACAATGAGCAGTTCTTC
TRBJ2-2 TRBD1 . TRBV4-3 CASSRGQGSGTGELFF TGCGCCAGCAGCCGCGGACAGGGGAGTGGGACCGGGGAGCTGTTTTTT
TRBJ1-6 TRBD1 . TRBV5-1 CASTQGDHSPLHF TGCGCCAGCACTCAGGGGGACCATTCACCCCTCCACTTT
TRBJ2-3 . . TRBV24-1 CATSDHGTSRTDTQYF TGTGCCACCAGTGACCATGGGACTTCTCGCACAGATACGCAGTATTTT
TRBJ1-4 . . TRBV7-2 CASSSFLAGEKLFF TGTGCCAGCAGCTCGTTTCTAGCAGGTGAAAAACTGTTTTTT
TRBJ1-3 . . TRBV29-1 CSVVLSGNTIYF TGCAGCGTTGTCCTCTCTGGAAACACCATATATTTT
TRBJ2-3 . . TRBV5-1 CASSPTVGRGTQYF TGCGCCAGCAGCCCTACAGTGGGCAGGGGTACGCAGTATTTT
TRBJ2-5 TRBD1 . TRBV29-1 CSVRRGQEKQETQYF TGCAGCGTTAGACGGGGACAGGAGAAACAAGAGACCCAGTACTTC
TRBJ1-1 . once TRBV2 CASREREGNTEAFF TGTGCCAGCAGGGAAAGGGAGGGGAACACTGAAGCTTTCTTT
TRBJ2-4 . . TRBV24-1 CATSDSTLSGDIQYF TGTGCCACCAGTGACTCGACACTCTCAGGTGACATTCAGTACTTC
TRBJ2-2 . few TRBV10-3 CAISSSGNTGELFF TGTGCCATCAGTTCCAGCGGGAACACCGGGGAGCTGTTTTTT
TRBJ1-1 . . TRBV5-6 CASSSDSSRAFF TGTGCCAGCAGCTCCGACTCGTCTCGGGCTTTCTTT
TRBJ2-7 TRBD1 . TRBV7-8 CASSNRDRRGEQYF TGTGCCAGCAGCAACCGGGACAGACGAGGGGAGCAGTACTTC
TRBJ2-1 . . TRBV6-5 CASSYLRSSYNEQFF TGTGCCAGCAGTTACCTCCGGAGCTCCTACAATGAGCAGTTCTTC
TRBJ1-5 TRBD1 once TRBV5-6 CASSAGQSNNQPQHF TGTGCCAGCAGCGCGGGACAGTCCAACAATCAGCCCCAGCATTTT
TRBJ2-1 TRBD2 . TRBV5-1 CASSRDIAGGYNEQFF TGCGCCAGCAGCCGGGACATTGCGGGAGGCTACAATGAGCAGTTCTTC